This section outlines one TCR beta chain sequence together with its context. Its antigen is unknown. The junction and the germline gene differ at one end; a read error may be behind it. This entry belongs to a study of cytomegalovirus exposure and HLA in healthy donors (dated by TCRdb to between 2016 and 2019). Background for the entire study: According to a later analysis, one platform produced both the roughly 130 validation repertoires and the 720 or so repertoires of the first cohort. The study was designed to test whether signatures of past pathogen exposure could be identified by cataloging public T cell receptors. The study combined high-throughput TCR immunosequencing, statistical association of individual TCRs with disease status, and machine learning to predict cytomegalovirus infection status. A separate validation cohort of 90 to 150 different subjects was used in addition to the 666-subject first cohort.

On the study overall, not on this receptor specifically: In the study, approximately 160 TCR beta chains were listed as associated with cytomegalovirus. The classifier was reported to diagnose cytomegalovirus status with high specificity and sensitivity in both the original cohort and the validation cohort. A later analysis had no HLA typing for the validation cohort, so co-occurrence there was scored across all 130 or so repertoires. A later analysis found that TCRs clustered in the first cohort also tended to co-occur in the 95 to 150 validation repertoires, with just under 95% of cluster scores above 0. A few of the identified cytomegalovirus-associated TCR beta chains were confirmed in vitro to be specific for cytomegalovirus antigens. The authors suggested that the approach could potentially be extended to other disease states and immunological phenotypes. Most TCR sequences were observed very rarely across donors, whereas some public TCRs were present in many individuals.

The donors were included in the validation cohort of approximately 120 subjects, a group kept apart from the approximately 650-subject first cohort. Library prep was done by the immunoSEQ multiplex PCR assay. Under the source paper's analysis protocol: A statistical classification framework was developed to diagnose cytomegalovirus status using the catalog of TCR beta chain sequences. In its TCRdb copy, this immuneACCESS table keeps in-frame sequences only and misses some clones. Where compared with another copy, unresolved V genes explain less than half of these, and the others have no known cause. V, J and clone size derive from that table, while D and trimming were established from the DNA sequence. The sample table records more than 150,000 clones; 88% of these occur just once. The ten biggest clones cover 2.5% to 3% of the sample. According to the germline V gene, CDR1 reads SGHRS and CDR2 reads YFSETQ. The CDR3 numbers 15 residues from cysteine through phenylalanine. Just the 45-base CDR3 DNA is kept, in frame starting at base 1.

The origin of this receptor is a man between 18 and 29 years old in good health and CMV-seronegative. Sequenced material: PBMCs. This chain joins TRBV5-1 to TRBJ1-6, with the D gene uncertain. The CDR3: CASSLLGSSNSPLHF. The nucleotides are TGCGCCAGCAGCTTGTTGGGCTCCTCTAATTCACCCCTCCACTTT.